This TCR beta chain is from a study of CD8+CD57+ T cells in acquired aplastic anemia. Investigators profiled TCR beta VDJ and CDR3 from genomic DNA template. Each CDR3 protein gets one entry after TCRdb re-called the reads with MiXCR. The sample has approximately 80,000 distinct CDR3 sequences; just over 70% are singletons. Flow cytometry had shown expanded CD8+CD57+ cells in the patients chosen for sequencing. The CDR3 has 15 residues. CDR1 MDHEN and CDR2 SYDVKM come from the germline V gene. Between the trimmed V and J ends, which lost 3 bases and 0 bases, there was a span of 10 bases. This clonotype was obtained from a human donor with aplastic anemia. The chain links TRBV28 to TRBJ2-3; the D call may be TRBD1 or TRBD2 (5 bases each). The sample consisted of sorted CD4+, CD8+, or CD8+CD57+ T cells (not recorded which) from PBMCs. Here the CDR3 reads CASSLGEPSTDTQYF. CDR3 nucleotide sequence: TGTGCCAGCAGTTTGGGGGAGCCTAGCACAGATACGCAGTATTTT.